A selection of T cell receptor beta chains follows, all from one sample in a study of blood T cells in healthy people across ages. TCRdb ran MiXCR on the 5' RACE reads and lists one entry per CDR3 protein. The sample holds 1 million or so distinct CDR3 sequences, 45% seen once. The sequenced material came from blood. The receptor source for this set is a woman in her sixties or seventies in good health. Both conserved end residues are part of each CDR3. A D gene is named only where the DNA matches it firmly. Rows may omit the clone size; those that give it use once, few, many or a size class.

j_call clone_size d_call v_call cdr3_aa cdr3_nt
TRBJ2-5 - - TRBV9 CASSVTSSPNEQYF TGTGCCAGCAGCGTGACCTCTAGTCCCAATGAGCAGTACTTC
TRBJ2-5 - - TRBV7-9 CASSSGGREETQYF TGTGCCAGCAGCTCCGGGGGGCGCGAAGAGACCCAGTACTTC
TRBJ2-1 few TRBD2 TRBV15 CATSRGLAGGNEQFF TGTGCCACCAGCAGGGGACTAGCGGGAGGCAATGAGCAGTTCTTC
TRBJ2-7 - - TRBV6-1 CASKTGVGAIDEQYF TGTGCCAGCAAAACGGGTGTGGGGGCCATAGACGAGCAGTACTTC
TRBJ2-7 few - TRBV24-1 CATSDLGQYNEQYF TGTGCCACCAGTGATTTGGGCCAGTACAATGAGCAGTACTTC
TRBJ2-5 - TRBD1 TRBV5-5 CASRTTGGVGETQYF TGTGCCAGCAGGACGACAGGGGGTGTAGGAGAGACCCAGTACTTC
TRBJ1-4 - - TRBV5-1 CASSLSGGTNEKLFF TGCGCCAGCAGCCTATCGGGAGGAACTAATGAAAAACTGTTTTTT
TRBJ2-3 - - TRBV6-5 CASSSPGAADTQYF TGTGCCAGCAGTTCCCCGGGAGCGGCAGATACGCAGTATTTT
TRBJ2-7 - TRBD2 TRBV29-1 CSVPSGRGYEQYF TGCAGCGTCCCTAGCGGGAGGGGCTACGAGCAGTACTTC
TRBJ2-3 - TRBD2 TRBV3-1 CASSQLPGGVSTDTQYF TGTGCCAGCAGCCAACTTCCGGGAGGCGTGAGCACAGATACGCAGTATTTT
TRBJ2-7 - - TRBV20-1 CGAVPLGRDYEQYF TGCGGTGCTGTTCCACTAGGACGGGACTACGAGCAGTACTTC
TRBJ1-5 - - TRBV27 CASSFRAGRRPQHF TGTGCCAGCAGTTTCAGGGCAGGGAGGCGGCCCCAGCATTTT
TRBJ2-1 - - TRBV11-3 CASSEKGVNEQFF TGTGCCAGCAGCGAAAAGGGGGTGAATGAGCAGTTCTTC
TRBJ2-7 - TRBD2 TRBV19 CASSPDGSGMYEQYF TGTGCCAGTAGCCCCGACGGTAGCGGGATGTACGAGCAGTACTTC
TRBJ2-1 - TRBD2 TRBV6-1 CASSGLAGGEQFF TGTGCCAGCAGTGGGCTAGCGGGAGGTGAGCAGTTCTTC
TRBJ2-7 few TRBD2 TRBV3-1 CASSQGFLAGAYEQYF TGTGCCAGCAGCCAAGGTTTCCTAGCGGGGGCCTACGAGCAGTACTTC
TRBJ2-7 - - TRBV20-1 CSAQRSGSGYEQYF TGCAGTGCACAGAGGTCAGGGTCAGGGTACGAGCAGTACTTC
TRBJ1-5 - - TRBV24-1 CATSDLDRPLHQPQHF TGTGCCACCAGTGATTTGGATAGACCATTACATCAGCCCCAGCATTTT
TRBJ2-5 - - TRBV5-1 CASTLYGGTGNEQYF TGCGCCAGCACCCTATACGGCGGGACTGGGAATGAGCAGTACTTC
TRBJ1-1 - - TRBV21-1 CASSLKGDTEAFF TGTGCCAGCAGCTTGAAGGGAGACACTGAAGCTTTCTTT
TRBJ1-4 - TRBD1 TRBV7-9 CASSPGTVNEKLFF TGCGCCAGCAGCCCAGGGACAGTAAATGAAAAACTGTTTTTT
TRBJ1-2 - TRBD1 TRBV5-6 CASSLAPRDRGHGYTF TGTGCCAGCAGCTTGGCCCCTAGAGACAGGGGGCATGGCTACACCTTC
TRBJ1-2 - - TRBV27 CACSRGGENYGYTF TGTGCCTGCAGCCGGGGAGGGGAGAACTATGGCTACACCTTC
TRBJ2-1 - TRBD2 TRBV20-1 CSARQREGRGSYNEQFF TGCAGTGCTAGACAGCGGGAGGGCCGTGGCTCCTACAATGAGCAGTTCTTC
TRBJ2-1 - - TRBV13 CASSLWGATEQFF TGTGCCAGCAGCTTATGGGGGGCCACTGAGCAGTTCTTC
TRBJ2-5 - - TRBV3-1 CASSQGEGFETQYF TGTGCCAGCAGCCAAGGGGAAGGATTTGAGACCCAGTACTTC
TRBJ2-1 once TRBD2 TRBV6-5 CASSPAGGVPVSEQFF TGTGCCAGCAGTCCTGCCGGGGGGGTTCCAGTTAGTGAGCAGTTCTTC
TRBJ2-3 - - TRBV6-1 CASSELQGRVVTDTQYF TGTGCCAGCAGTGAGCTACAGGGTCGAGTTGTCACAGATACGCAGTATTTT
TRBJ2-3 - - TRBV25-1 CASSEPGARTDTQYF TGTGCCAGCAGTGAGCCGGGAGCCCGGACAGATACGCAGTATTTT
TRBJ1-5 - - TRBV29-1 CSVATDSNQPQHF TGCAGCGTCGCCACAGATAGCAATCAGCCCCAGCATTTT
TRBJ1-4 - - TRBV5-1 CASSVFAGAVSGAANEKLFF TGCGCCAGCAGCGTATTTGCAGGGGCTGTATCTGGGGCAGCTAATGAAAAACTGTTTTTT
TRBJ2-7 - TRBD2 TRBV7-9 CASSFSGKYEAQYF TGTGCCAGCAGCTTTAGCGGGAAGTATGAGGCCCAGTACTTC
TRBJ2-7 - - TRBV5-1 CASSSEDSYEQYF TGCGCCAGCAGCTCGGAGGACTCCTACGAGCAGTACTTC
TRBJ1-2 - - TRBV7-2 CASSESGAYGYTF TGTGCCAGCAGCGAATCCGGCGCTTATGGCTACACCTTC
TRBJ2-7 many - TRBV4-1 CASSQGQDYEQYF TGCGCCAGCAGCCAAGGGCAGGACTACGAGCAGTACTTC
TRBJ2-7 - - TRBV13 CASSLAGGNRTYEQYF TGTGCCAGCAGCTTAGCGGGCGGTAATCGGACCTACGAGCAGTACTTC
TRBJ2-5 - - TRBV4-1 CASSQAGVGGQETQYF TGCGCCAGCAGCCAAGCAGGGGTGGGGGGCCAAGAGACCCAGTACTTC
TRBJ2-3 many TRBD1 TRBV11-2 CASSYGQGHTDTQYF TGTGCCAGCAGCTACGGACAGGGACACACAGATACGCAGTATTTT
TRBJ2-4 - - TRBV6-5 CASSPAVAKNIQYF TGTGCCAGCAGTCCCGCGGTAGCCAAAAACATTCAGTACTTC
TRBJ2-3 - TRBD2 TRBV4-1 CASSTILGGGNTQYF TGCGCCAGCAGCACGATTCTCGGGGGAGGGAATACGCAGTATTTT
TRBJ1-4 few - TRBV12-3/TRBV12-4 CASSLVEGEKLFF TGTGCCAGCAGTTTAGTTGAGGGGGAAAAACTGTTTTTT
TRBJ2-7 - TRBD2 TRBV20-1 CSARDSVTSGDIYEQYF TGCAGTGCTAGAGATTCGGTGACTAGCGGGGATATCTACGAGCAGTACTTC
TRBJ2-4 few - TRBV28 CASSLDWLRNAQYF TGTGCCAGCAGCCTTGATTGGTTGAGAAACGCTCAGTACTTC
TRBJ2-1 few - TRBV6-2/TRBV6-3 CASSYTGGEQFF TGTGCCAGCAGTTACACCGGTGGTGAGCAGTTCTTC
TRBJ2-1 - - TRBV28 CASRPGWLYNEQFF TGTGCCAGCAGGCCCGGCTGGCTTTACAATGAGCAGTTCTTC
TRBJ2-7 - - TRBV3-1 CASRSPRGEQYF TGTGCCAGCAGGTCTCCTCGAGGGGAGCAGTACTTC
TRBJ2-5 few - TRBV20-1 CSAPEVSAQETQYF TGCAGTGCTCCCGAAGTCAGTGCTCAAGAGACCCAGTACTTC
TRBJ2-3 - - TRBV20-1 CSARAAYLSTDTQYF TGCAGTGCTAGAGCTGCCTACCTCTCCACAGATACGCAGTATTTT
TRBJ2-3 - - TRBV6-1 CASSEGPGISSVIDTQYF TGTGCCAGCAGTGAAGGCCCAGGAATATCCAGCGTAATAGATACGCAGTATTTT
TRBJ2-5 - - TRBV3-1 CASSQVDAQETQYF TGTGCCAGCAGCCAAGTTGACGCCCAAGAGACCCAGTACTTC
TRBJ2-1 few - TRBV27 CASTEELGSYNEQFF TGTGCCAGCACAGAAGAGCTGGGCTCCTACAATGAGCAGTTCTTC
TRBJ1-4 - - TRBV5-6 CASSAGTPNEKLFF TGTGCCAGCAGCGCCGGGACTCCCAATGAAAAACTGTTTTTT
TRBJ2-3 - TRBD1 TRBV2 CARTGTGANTQYF TGTGCCAGAACCGGGACAGGGGCCAATACGCAGTATTTT
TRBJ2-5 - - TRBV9 CASTPGTPIETQYF TGTGCCAGCACCCCCGGGACCCCTATTGAGACCCAGTACTTC
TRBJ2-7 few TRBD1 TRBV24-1 CATSDSTSDRGPYEQYF TGTGCCACCAGTGATTCCACCTCGGACAGGGGCCCTTACGAGCAGTACTTC
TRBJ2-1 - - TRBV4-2 CASSQDGTDRPYNEQFF TGTGCCAGCAGCCAAGATGGGACGGACAGACCATACAATGAGCAGTTCTTC
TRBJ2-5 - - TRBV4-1 CASSQDWRDVGETQYF TGCGCCAGCAGCCAAGATTGGAGGGACGTCGGAGAGACCCAGTACTTC